One sample yielded the 24 T cell receptor beta chains listed below, sequenced in a study of blood T cell repertoires in COVID-19. Using immunoSEQ multiplex PCR, the repertoire was profiled, and TCRdb retains in-frame clones only, with some absent. This sample has 300,000 or so clones, with 87% found just once. Sequencing was performed on peripheral blood. Every receptor here comes from a woman aged 40 to 50 who had recovered from COVID-19.

This chain uses TRBV5-1 with TRBJ2-1; TRBD2 might be the D (6 bases). CDR3 length: 14 amino acids. Trimming cost V 0 bases and J 11 bases, with 15 bases left between them. Per germline, CDR1 SGHRS and CDR2 YFSETQ. The CDR3 DNA reads TGCGCCAGCAGCTTGGACCCTGGGGCGGGACAGCAGTTCTTC. It encodes CASSLDPGAGQQFF. The full variable domain, rest sourced from reference TRBV5-1 and TRBJ2-1, is KAGVTQTPRYLIKTRGQQVTLSCSPISGHRSVSWYQQTPGQGLQFLFEYFSETQRNKGNFPGRFSGRQFSNSRSEMNVSTLELGDSALYLCASSLDPGAGQQFFGPGTRLTVL.

The chain joins TRBV6-5 to TRBJ2-7; maybe TRBD2 (6 bases). Germline CDR1 reads MNHEY; CDR2 reads SVGAGI. There are 13 residues in the CDR3. V was trimmed by 6 bases and J by 7 bases, leaving 16 bases between them. CDR3 sequence reads: CASRQAGGNEQYF. The CDR3 bases are TGTGCCAGCAGGCAAGCCGGCGGGAATGAGCAGTACTTC.

Only one count was recorded for this clone. J is TRBJ2-2 and V is TRBV27; D is perhaps TRBD1 (6 bases). Trimming removed 6 bases at V and 9 bases at J, with 20 bases between. The CDR3 extends over 15 amino acids. CDR1 MNHEY and CDR2 SMNVEV come from the germline V gene (reference sequence). CDR3 sequence reads: CASRPSQGIGRELFF. The DNA for the CDR3 is TGTGCCAGCAGACCATCACAGGGTATCGGGAGGGAGCTGTTTTTT.

This chain uses TRBV11-3 with TRBJ2-2, with TRBD2 identical over 10 bases. This CDR3 has 16 residues. The germline V gene encodes CDR1 SGHNT and CDR2 YENEEA. V was clipped by 5 bases and J by 4 bases; unmatched bases: 7. CDR3: CASSLGLAEVTGELFF. Written as DNA, the CDR3 is TGTGCCAGCAGCCTCGGACTAGCGGAGGTCACCGGGGAGCTGTTTTTT.

The chain recombines TRBV30 with TRBJ1-1, with a weak D call TRBD1 (6 bases). The CDR3 is made up of 12 amino acids. Germline V gene sequence: CDR1 GTSNPN, CDR2 SVGIG (reference sequence). V was cut by 0 bases and J by 8 bases, with 10 bases left in between. CDR3 loop: CAWSVPGQEAFF. For the CDR3, the DNA is TGTGCCTGGAGTGTACCCGGACAGGAAGCTTTCTTT.

The chain links TRBV4-1 to TRBJ1-1; the match to TRBD1 covers 7 bases. Per germline, CDR1 MGHRA and CDR2 YSYEKL. The CDR3 runs to 14 residues. V was clipped by 1 base and J by 11 bases; unmatched bases: 10. CDR3 DNA sequence: TGCGCCAGCAGCCAAGTGGGGGGACAGTCCGCGGCTTTCTTT. Protein sequence: CASSQVGGQSAAFF.

As concerns this clone: Additional DNA sequences in this sample encode the identical CDR3. The chain joins TRBV6-1 to TRBJ1-2; D not certain. The V gene's germline CDR1 is MNHNS and CDR2 SASEGT. The CDR3 is 14 residues long. Deletions cut 0 bases from V and 2 bases from J, with 7 bases between. CDR3 sequence (DNA): TGTGCCAGCAGTGAAGCTGGAGGGAACTATGGCTACACCTTC. Protein product: CASSEAGGNYGYTF.

This clone was observed a few times. V gene TRBV7-9 combines with J gene TRBJ1-2; 7 bases fit TRBD1. Per germline, CDR1 SEHNR and CDR2 FQNEAQ (reference sequence). CDR3 length: 13 residues. The J segment lost 8 bases and the V segment lost 5 bases, leaving 8 bases of the junction unmatched. The CDR3: CASSAPGQRGYTF. CDR3 bases: TGTGCCAGCAGCGCTCCGGGACAGCGGGGCTACACCTTC.

This clone showed up just a few times. Other DNA sequences from this sample encode an identical CDR3 as well. The chain has TRBV5-1 and TRBJ1-1; D is perhaps TRBD1 (5 bases). The CDR3 has 14 amino acids. Germline V gene sequence: CDR1 SGHRS, CDR2 YFSETQ. V shed 1 base and J shed 2 bases, with 9 bases lying between them. The CDR3 sequence is CASSLQGGNTEAFF. CDR3 nucleotide sequence: TGCGCCAGCAGCTTGCAGGGTGGTAACACTGAAGCTTTCTTT.

This chain links TRBV4-1 with TRBJ1-1; the D is unclear. Per germline, CDR1 MGHRA and CDR2 YSYEKL. The CDR3 loop spans 16 amino acids. The V gene lost 3 bases and the J gene lost 0 bases, with 14 bases spanning the gap. DNA for the CDR3: TGCGCCAGCAGCCAGGGAGACTTATTAGTGAACACTGAAGCTTTCTTT. Translating gives CASSQGDLLVNTEAFF.

V and J are TRBV5-1 and TRBJ1-1; 10 positions agree with TRBD1. Germline CDR1 SGHRS, CDR2 YFSETQ. The V segment lost 4 bases and the J segment 0 bases; nucleotides outside the gene matches: 6. The CDR3 is 16 amino acids. DNA of the CDR3: TGCGCCAGCAGCACGGGACAGGGGCCCCTGAACACTGAAGCTTTCTTT. As protein: CASSTGQGPLNTEAFF. Using reference TRBV5-1 and TRBJ1-1 for the parts outside the CDR3, the full variable domain is KAGVTQTPRYLIKTRGQQVTLSCSPISGHRSVSWYQQTPGQGLQFLFEYFSETQRNKGNFPGRFSGRQFSNSRSEMNVSTLELGDSALYLCASSTGQGPLNTEAFFGQGTRLTVV.

The chain is built from TRBV27 and TRBJ1-5, with TRBD1 identical over 8 bases. The trim removed 3 bases at V and 6 bases at J, leaving 4 bases unmatched. Germline loops: CDR1 MNHEY, CDR2 SMNVEV (reference sequence). The CDR3 totals 14 residues. The DNA for the CDR3 is TGTGCCAGCAGTTTCCGACAGGGGACTCAGCCCCAGCATTTT. Translation: CASSFRQGTQPQHF.

The chain recombines TRBV28 with TRBJ1-1; possible D gene TRBD1, 5 bases. This CDR3 spans 18 amino acids. The V end was cut by 1 base, the J end by 1 base, with 19 bases between. Germline V gene sequence: CDR1 MDHEN, CDR2 SYDVKM. CDR3 sequence (DNA): TGTGCCAGCAGTTTATCTATTTGGTTGAAGGGGCAGAACACTGAAGCTTTCTTT. It is translated as CASSLSIWLKGQNTEAFF.

This chain connects TRBV6-5 to TRBJ2-7; TRBD1 matches at 7 bases. This CDR3 region has 15 residues. The V and J ends lost 6 bases and 3 bases, in that order; junction bases with no gene match: 11. Germline-derived CDR1 and CDR2 are MNHEY and SVGAGI. The CDR3 protein is CASRTSGTANYEQYF. The CDR3 region has the DNA TGTGCCAGCAGGACTTCCGGGACAGCAAACTACGAGCAGTACTTC.

The V and J genes are TRBV27 and TRBJ1-2; TRBD1 agrees at 9 bases. V trimming: 0 bases; J trimming: 7 bases; junction bases outside the gene matches: 15. The CDR3 length is 18 residues. Germline CDR1 is MNHEY and CDR2 is SMNVEV (reference sequence). The chain's CDR3 is CASSLSPFGGQGGSGYTF. DNA for the CDR3: TGTGCCAGCAGTTTATCACCCTTCGGGGGACAGGGAGGCTCTGGCTACACCTTC.

The V gene is TRBV5-6, the J gene TRBJ1-2, with D maybe TRBD1 (5 bases). The ends were cut back, 9 bases at V and 6 bases at J, with 18 bases in the middle. The CDR3 extends over 13 amino acids. Germline assignment: CDR1 SGHDT and CDR2 YYEEEE. The CDR3 reads CATRRTGGDGYTF. CDR3 sequence (DNA): TGTGCCACCAGGAGGACCGGGGGAGATGGCTACACCTTC.

This clone was seen once. The rearrangement uses TRBV5-1 and TRBJ1-2; D gene ambiguous. This CDR3 contains 13 residues. Trimming pared 0 bases from V and 5 bases from J, leaving 8 bases between. In germline, CDR1 is SGHRS, CDR2 YFSETQ. The CDR3 sequence: CASSLAEEYGYTF. CDR3 coding DNA: TGCGCCAGCAGCTTGGCCGAGGAGTATGGCTACACCTTC.

This clone appeared once. The gene calls are TRBV7-9 and TRBJ2-1; D unresolved. Trimming shortened V by 2 bases and J by 3 bases, and 11 bases separated the two germline ends. Germline V gene lookup returns CDR1 SEHNR and CDR2 FQNEAQ (reference sequence). The CDR3 is 15 amino acids. The CDR3 DNA reads TGTGCCAGCAGCTTACAGGTGGGCGACTACAATGAGCAGTTCTTC. Its protein is CASSLQVGDYNEQFF.

The chain has TRBV5-1 and TRBJ1-3; no reliable D call. The V gene's germline CDR1 is SGHRS and CDR2 YFSETQ. The CDR3 covers 15 residues. Trimming left V 0 bases short and J 4 bases short, with 11 bases between. The CDR3 DNA sequence: TGCGCCAGCAGCTTGGGCGCGGGCCACGGAAACACCATATATTTT. Its protein is CASSLGAGHGNTIYF.

The chain combines TRBV5-1 with TRBJ1-6, with unresolved D. The V end was cut by 2 bases, the J end by 10 bases, with 13 bases between. Germline CDR1 and CDR2: SGHRS and YFSETQ. The CDR3 length is 14 residues. CDR3 sequence (DNA): TGCGCCAGCAGCTTCGACATAACAGAGTCACCCCTCCACTTT. The encoded protein is CASSFDITESPLHF.

About this clone itself: A read error may produce the germline difference seen at one junction end. This chain links TRBV2 with TRBJ1-2, with TRBD1 matching over 9 bases. The CDR3 extends over 15 amino acids. Germline lookup yields CDR1 SNHLY and CDR2 FYNNEI. The CDR3 bases are TGTGCCAGCAGGGAAGGACAGGGGTATAACTATGGCTACACCTTC. Translating gives CASREGQGYNYGYTF.

The chain uses TRBV20-1 and TRBJ1-5; D gene uncertain. This CDR3 contains 14 residues. With 3 bases removed from V and 0 bases from J, the gap between germline ends came to 9 bases. Germline V gene sequence: CDR1 DFQATT, CDR2 SNEGSKA (reference sequence). This CDR3 is CSASMTYSNQPQHF. The CDR3 coding sequence is TGCAGTGCTAGTATGACTTATAGCAATCAGCCCCAGCATTTT.

V usage is TRBV11-2 and J usage is TRBJ2-5; D gene uncertain. Trimming took 0 bases from V and 2 from J, leaving 10 bases between them. CDR1 is SGHAT and CDR2 is FQNNGV in the germline V gene. The CDR3 covers 15 residues. This CDR3 is CASSLDPSRQETQYF. Written as DNA, the CDR3 is TGTGCCAGCAGCTTAGATCCCTCGAGGCAAGAGACCCAGTACTTC.

The rearrangement uses TRBV4-1 and TRBJ1-2; possibly TRBD1 for D (5 bases). CDR1 and CDR2 (germline): MGHRA, YSYEKL. With 0 bases removed from V and 4 bases from J, the gap between germline ends came to 12 bases. This CDR3 region has 15 residues. CDR3 protein: CASSQDRGRVYGYTF. The CDR3, as DNA: TGCGCCAGCAGCCAAGATCGAGGCAGGGTCTATGGCTACACCTTC.